This T cell receptor (beta chain) was recorded in a study of spatial heterogeneity in lung cancer. Trimming removed 1 base from V and 8 bases from J, with 20 bases in between. The CDR3 has 17 amino acids. From germline, CDR1 is LGHNA and CDR2 YSLEER. Every cDNA TCR molecule received its own unique molecular identifier. Each CDR3 protein is one row after TCRdb ran MiXCR on the 5' RACE reads. The table records more than 20,000 distinct CDR3 sequences, about 16% of them present only once. Time point noted: sample taken at primary tumor resection. General observations from the study: Tumor mutation counts were tracked by expanded intratumoral alpha and beta TCR counts.

This clonotype was counted at least ten times. Its antigen is currently unknown. The receptor's source is a female donor with early-stage non-small cell lung cancer. The J gene is TRBJ2-2, the V gene TRBV4-3; possibly TRBD1 or TRBD2 for D (5 bases each). Sequenced material: lung tumor tissue, taken at surgery. CDR3 nucleotide sequence: TGCGCCAGCAGCCAAGTCGGGGCCGAGACGTCGAGAGGGGAGCTGTTTTTT. Its translation: CASSQVGAETSRGELFF.